The table lists the clone carrying this T cell receptor (beta chain) with a count of one. What it recognizes is unknown. The trim removed 6 bases at V and 6 bases at J, leaving 9 bases unmatched. Germline CDR1 reads LNHDA; CDR2 reads SQIVND (reference sequence). The CDR3 covers 15 residues. The source of the sample is a study of vaccination and CD4 T cells after COVID-19. Treatment here: approximately nine-day PBMC culture with coronavirus spike peptide pools or control peptides (ViraFEST assay). With the Oncomine TCR Beta short-read assay, DNA from cultured CD4+ T cells was sequenced. TCRdb analysed the PCR reads with MiXCR anew, one entry per CDR3 protein. This table has under 15,000 distinct CDR3 sequences, about two thirds appearing once.

This receptor was obtained from a human donor who had recovered from COVID-19. The rearrangement uses TRBV19 and TRBJ2-1, with TRBD1 identical over 9 bases. The sequencing input was CD4+ T cells from blood, cultured in vitro. CDR3 DNA: TGTGCCAGTAGGCCGCGGACAGGGGAGGTCAATGAGCAGTTCTTC. Translating gives CASRPRTGEVNEQFF.